A single T cell receptor (beta chain) is shown here with its context. The data were obtained in a study of blood T cell repertoires in COVID-19. As for the study in general: T cells, B-cell-depleted T cells, or PBMCs supplied cDNA or gDNA.

The method was immunoSEQ multiplex PCR; TCRdb's version includes in-frame clones alone and lacks a portion of them. Among 250,000 to 350,000 clones listed, roughly 90% were seen once. The sample consisted of PBMCs or T cells enriched from blood (not recorded which). The clonotype originates from a man between 60 and 75 years old who had recovered from COVID-19.

The CDR3 region is CASSQDKFYGYTF. The DNA for the CDR3 is TGTGCCAGCAGCCAAGATAAATTTTATGGCTACACCTTC. V usage is TRBV14 and J usage is TRBJ1-2, with D unclear. In germline, CDR1 is SGHDN, CDR2 FVKESK. This CDR3 is 13 amino acids long. With 0 bases removed from V and 5 bases from J, the gap between germline ends came to 7 bases.